Listed here are 10 T cell receptor beta chains from one sample, sequenced in a study of T cell responses to AZD1222 COVID-19 vaccine. Sequencing was performed with immunoSEQ multiplex PCR; in TCRdb, only in-frame clones are kept and a portion is missing. The repertoire holds about 110,000 clones, with around 87% as singletons. Sequencing was performed on peripheral blood, taken 28 days after the second AZD1222 dose. All receptors derive from an adult who received the AZD1222 COVID-19 vaccine.

The V call is TRBV3-1 (or the pseudogene TRBV3-2), the J call TRBJ2-1; 12 nucleotides align to TRBD1. CDR3 size: 18 residues. The germline V gene encodes CDR1 LGHDT and CDR2 YNNKEL (reference sequence). With V trimmed by 1 base and J by 3 bases, 7 bases remained unmatched. DNA for the CDR3: TGTGCCAGCAGCCAAGGGGGACAGGGGGCACGGGGCTACAATGAGCAGTTCTTC. Amino acid sequence: CASSQGGQGARGYNEQFF.

This clone was counted between two and nine times. The V gene is TRBV6-4, the J gene TRBJ1-4, with 10 nucleotides matching TRBD1. The germline gives CDR1 MRHNA, CDR2 SNTAGT. The trim removed 4 bases at V and 5 bases at J, leaving 7 bases unmatched. This CDR3 spans 16 amino acids. In DNA, the CDR3 is TGTGCCAGCAGTGTAGGTCCGGGACAGGGGAATGAAAAACTGTTTTTT. Translated: CASSVGPGQGNEKLFF.

The chain links TRBV15 to TRBJ1-1, with 7 bases that match TRBD1. The CDR3 consists of 14 residues. Trimming at V came to 8 bases and at J to 3 bases, leaving 9 bases not matched to a gene. Looked up from germline, CDR1 is LNHNV and CDR2 is YYDKDF (reference sequence). The CDR3 DNA sequence: TGTGCCACCGGGACCGCAGGGGGACACACTGAAGCTTTCTTT. Translated, it gives CATGTAGGHTEAFF.

J is TRBJ2-2 and V is TRBV5-1; D could derive from TRBD1 or TRBD2 (7 bases each). The length of the CDR3 is 15 residues. Trimming pared 4 bases from V and 6 bases from J, leaving 16 bases between. Germline assignment: CDR1 SGHRS and CDR2 YFSETQ. CDR3 DNA: TGCGCCAGCAGCCTAAAACAGGGGAGGGCCGGGGAGCTGTTTTTT. Its protein is CASSLKQGRAGELFF. Drawing the rest from reference TRBV5-1 and TRBJ2-2, the complete variable domain is KAGVTQTPRYLIKTRGQQVTLSCSPISGHRSVSWYQQTPGQGLQFLFEYFSETQRNKGNFPGRFSGRQFSNSRSEMNVSTLELGDSALYLCASSLKQGRAGELFFGEGSRLTVL.

This clone has only one observation. CDR3 nucleotides: TGTGCCAGCGCGCGGGGATCACCATACAATGAGCAGTTCTTC. Translated, it gives CASARGSPYNEQFF. The chain links TRBV7-7 to TRBJ2-1; tentative D call: TRBD2 (6 bases). CDR3 size: 14 residues. The V end lost 8 bases, the J end lost 4 bases, and 15 bases lay between the germline ends. Germline V gives CDR1 SSHAT, CDR2 FNYEAQ (reference sequence).

In DNA form, the CDR3 reads TGTGCCAGCAGTTACACAGGGAAAAGTCAGCCCCAGCATTTT. It translates to CASSYTGKSQPQHF. The chain combines TRBV6-2 or TRBV6-3 with TRBJ1-5; the D gene is possibly TRBD1 (6 bases). The germline gives CDR1 MNHEY, CDR2 SVGEGT. The CDR3 has 14 amino acids. The ends were cut back, 2 bases at V and 6 bases at J, with 11 bases in the middle.

This chain uses TRBV5-1 with TRBJ2-7; TRBD1 matches at 8 bases. The junction had 7 bases not matched to a gene; V was cut back by 3 bases and J by 5 bases. Germline loops: CDR1 SGHRS, CDR2 YFSETQ. CDR3 length: 14 amino acids. CDR3 coding DNA: TGCGCCAGCAGCTGGACAGGGTCTATCCACGAGCAGTACTTC. It is translated as CASSWTGSIHEQYF.

This sequence joins TRBV6-5 and TRBJ1-1; D might be TRBD1 (6 bases). With 7 bases removed from V and 11 bases from J, the gap between germline ends came to 14 bases. There are 11 residues in the CDR3. CDR1 and CDR2 from the germline V gene are MNHEY and SVGAGI. The CDR3 sequence is CASKTGRFAFF. The CDR3 nucleotides read TGTGCCAGCAAAACAGGGAGGTTCGCTTTCTTT.

This rearrangement joins TRBV18 to TRBJ2-4; 8 bases map to TRBD1. Trimming at V came to 2 bases and at J to 1 base, leaving 10 bases not matched to a gene. Germline V gene sequence: CDR1 KGHSH, CDR2 LQKENI. The CDR3 is made up of 18 amino acids. CDR3 in DNA: TGTGCCAGCTCACCAGGGCAGGGGGCGGCTCCCGCCAAAAACATTCAGTACTTC. It specifies CASSPGQGAAPAKNIQYF.

CDR3 nucleotide sequence: TGTGCCAGCAGCCAAGATTCGGGGGGCTACACCTTC. This gives the protein CASSQDSGGYTF. The chain recombines TRBV3-1 (or the pseudogene TRBV3-2) with TRBJ1-2, with D unresolved. This CDR3 spans 12 amino acids. Per germline, CDR1 LGHDT and CDR2 YNNKEL (reference sequence). The V gene lost 0 bases and the J gene lost 8 bases, with 7 bases spanning the gap.